The clone carrying this T cell receptor beta chain appeared many times. Its specificity is unknown. No patient had received any treatment before thyroid surgery. This entry is derived from a study of metastatic and nonmetastatic thyroid tumors. Study observations and caveats: Significantly higher TCR beta diversity was reportedly seen in malignant thyroid tumors than benign nodules, in blood and tumor.

Authors' data handling: Between-group CDR3 differences, defined by clinicopathological status, yielded a distant-metastasis classifier for papillary thyroid cancer. MiXCR re-clonotyped the PCR reads for TCRdb. What appears here as the V and J calls and clone size reflects TCRdb's work, not the paper's. The sample lists more than 90,000 clones, about 13% occurring once. With 3 bases removed from V and 0 bases from J, the gap between germline ends came to 5 bases. Germline V gene sequence: CDR1 LNHDA, CDR2 SQIVND (reference sequence). The CDR3 totals 13 residues. This receptor was obtained from a female donor with papillary thyroid cancer or a benign thyroid nodule (not recorded which). Some clones in this sample may be carry-over from other donors' samples. Sequenced input: blood. The rearrangement uses TRBV19 and TRBJ1-2; D ambiguous. The CDR3 DNA follows: TGTGCCAGTAGTATTAGAGCTAACTATGGCTACACCTTC. Translating gives CASSIRANYGYTF.